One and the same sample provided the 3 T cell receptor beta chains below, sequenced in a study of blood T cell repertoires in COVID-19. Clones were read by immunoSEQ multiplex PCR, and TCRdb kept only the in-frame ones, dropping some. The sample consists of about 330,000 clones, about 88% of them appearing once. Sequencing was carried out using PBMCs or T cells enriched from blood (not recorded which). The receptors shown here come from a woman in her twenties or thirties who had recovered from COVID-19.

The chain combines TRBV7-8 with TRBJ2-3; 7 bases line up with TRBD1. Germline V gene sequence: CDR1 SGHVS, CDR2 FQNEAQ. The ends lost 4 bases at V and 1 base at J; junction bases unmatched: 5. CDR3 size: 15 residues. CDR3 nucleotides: TGTGCCAGCAGCTCACGACAGGGCCGCACAGATACGCAGTATTTT. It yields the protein CASSSRQGRTDTQYF. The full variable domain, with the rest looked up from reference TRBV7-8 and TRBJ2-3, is GAGVSQSPRYKVAKRGQDVALRCDPISGHVSLFWYQQALGQGPEFLTYFQNEAQLDKSGLPSDRFFAERPEGSVSTLKIQRTQQEDSAVYLCASSSRQGRTDTQYFGPGTRLTVL.

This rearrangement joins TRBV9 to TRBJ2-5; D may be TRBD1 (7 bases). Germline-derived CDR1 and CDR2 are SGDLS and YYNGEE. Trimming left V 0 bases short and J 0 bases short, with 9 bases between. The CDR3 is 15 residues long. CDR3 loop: CASSVGGTDQETQYF. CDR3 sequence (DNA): TGTGCCAGCAGCGTAGGCGGGACAGACCAAGAGACCCAGTACTTC.

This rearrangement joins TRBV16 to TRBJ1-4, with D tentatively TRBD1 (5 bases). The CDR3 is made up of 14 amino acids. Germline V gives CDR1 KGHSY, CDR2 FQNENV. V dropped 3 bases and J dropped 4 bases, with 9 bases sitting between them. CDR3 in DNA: TGTGCCAGCAGCCAGCGACAGCTTAATGAAAAACTGTTTTTT. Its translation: CASSQRQLNEKLFF.